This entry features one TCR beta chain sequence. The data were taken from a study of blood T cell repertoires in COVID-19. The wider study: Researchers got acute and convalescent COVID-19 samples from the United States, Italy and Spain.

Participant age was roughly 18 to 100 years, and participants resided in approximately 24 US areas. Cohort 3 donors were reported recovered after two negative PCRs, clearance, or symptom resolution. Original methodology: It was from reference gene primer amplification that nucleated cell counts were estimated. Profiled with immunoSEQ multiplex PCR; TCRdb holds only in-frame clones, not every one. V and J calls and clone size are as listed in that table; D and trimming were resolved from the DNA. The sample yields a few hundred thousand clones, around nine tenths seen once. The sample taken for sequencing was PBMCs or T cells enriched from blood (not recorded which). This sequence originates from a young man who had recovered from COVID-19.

The chain's CDR3 is CASSKRQGAQNGYTF. The CDR3 bases are TGTGCCAGTAGTAAGAGGCAGGGGGCTCAGAATGGCTACACCTTC. This chain uses TRBV19 with TRBJ1-2; 8 bases fit TRBD1. CDR3 size: 15 residues. V lost 4 bases to trimming and J lost 6 bases; unmatched junction nucleotides: 10. Germline assignment: CDR1 LNHDA and CDR2 SQIVND (reference sequence).